This entry is about one TCR beta chain. The CDR3 extends over 16 amino acids. CDR1 and CDR2 from the germline V gene are DFQATT and SNEGSKA (reference sequence). J lost 5 bases, V lost 6 bases, and 13 bases had no gene match. The data stem from a study of T cells in Graves' hyperthyroidism and ophthalmopathy. There were TCR beta CDR3 regions amplified from RNA transcripts. Using the HTBI primer set, a first-round RT-PCR was run on the TCR CDR3. One entry per CDR3 protein, called by TCRdb with MiXCR from the multiplex PCR reads. This sample has roughly 400,000 distinct CDR3 sequences, with 20% to 30% found just once. Lactation, pregnancy, other autoimmune disease or uncontrolled infection led to exclusion of patients.

This clonotype originated in a man in his forties or fifties with Graves' hyperthyroidism. V and J are TRBV20-1 and TRBJ2-5, with 12 bases aligning to TRBD2. The sequencing sample was made of blood. As DNA, the CDR3 is TGCAGTGCCGATGGGACTAGCGGGCCTAGCAGGGAGACCCAGTACTTC. It is translated as CSADGTSGPSRETQYF.